These 27 T cell receptor beta chains were sequenced from one sample in a study of blood T cell repertoires in COVID-19. The table came from immunoSEQ multiplex PCR; TCRdb's copy has only in-frame clones and leaves some out. This repertoire shows around 230,000 clones, roughly 80% found once; its top ten account for over 7.5%. The sequenced sample consisted of peripheral blood. These receptors originate from an elderly woman with acute or convalescent COVID-19.

This chain uses TRBV28 with TRBJ1-2; D possibly corresponds to TRBD1 (5 bases). The CDR3 extends over 13 amino acids. V lost 5 bases to trimming and J lost 4 bases, with 11 bases between them. The germline CDR1 and CDR2 sequences are MDHEN and SYDVKM. In DNA, the CDR3 is TGTGCCAGCAGTACTCGGGGGGGCTATGGCTACACCTTC. As protein: CASSTRGGYGYTF.

The chain recombines TRBV4-1 with TRBJ2-3; perhaps TRBD1 as D (5 bases). There are 16 residues in the CDR3. Germline V lookup: CDR1 MGHRA, CDR2 YSYEKL. V dropped 1 base and J dropped 1 base, with 12 bases sitting between them. The CDR3 coding sequence is TGCGCCAGCAGCCAAGGACCAGGGCTGGGCACAGATACGCAGTATTTT. It specifies CASSQGPGLGTDTQYF.

The chain uses TRBV2 and TRBJ1-2, with 7 bases fitting TRBD1. The CDR3 contains 12 residues. CDR1 is SNHLY, CDR2 FYNNEI, per germline. The J segment lost 7 bases and the V segment lost 4 bases, leaving 3 bases of the junction unmatched. CDR3 DNA: TGTGCCAGCAGTGGTCCAGGGGGTGGCTACACCTTC. This codes for CASSGPGGGYTF. The complete variable domain, with remaining parts taken from reference TRBV2 and TRBJ1-2, reads EPEVTQTPSHQVTQMGQEVILRCVPISNHLYFYWYRQILGQKVEFLVSFYNNEISEKSEIFDDQFSVERPDGSNFTLKIRSTKLEDSAMYFCASSGPGGGYTFGSGTRLTVV.

The rearrangement links TRBV18 to TRBJ1-1; the D is unclear. Trimming cost V 3 bases and J 5 bases, with 13 bases left between them. This CDR3 spans 14 amino acids. Germline CDR1 reads KGHSH; CDR2 reads LQKENI. The CDR3 region is CASSPPAGWTEAFF. The CDR3 DNA reads TGTGCCAGCTCACCCCCGGCCGGGTGGACTGAAGCTTTCTTT.

J is TRBJ2-3 and V is TRBV7-2, with 7 bases identical to TRBD2. The J segment lost 1 base and the V segment lost 5 bases, leaving 6 bases of the junction unmatched. The CDR3 runs 15 residues. CDR1 SGHTA and CDR2 FQGNSA come from the germline V gene. CDR3 DNA: TGTGCCAGCAGCCCGTCGGGACTACGCACAGATACGCAGTATTTT. The encoded protein is CASSPSGLRTDTQYF. Drawing the rest from reference TRBV7-2 and TRBJ2-3, the complete variable domain is GAGVSQSPSNKVTEKGKDVELRCDPISGHTALYWYRQSLGQGLEFLIYFQGNSAPDKSGLPSDRFSAERTGGSVSTLTIQRTQQEDSAVYLCASSPSGLRTDTQYFGPGTRLTVL.

The V call is TRBV7-2, the J call TRBJ2-1; no definite D call. This CDR3 comprises 17 residues. The germline V gene has CDR1 SGHTA and CDR2 FQGNSA. The V end was cut by 1 base, the J end by 8 bases, with 21 bases between. In nucleotides, the CDR3 is TGTGCCAGCAGCTTAGTCCCTCCCCGGCCAGGCCGCGATGAGCAGTTCTTC. It translates to CASSLVPPRPGRDEQFF.

The rearrangement uses TRBV19 and TRBJ2-7; 9 bases are a match to TRBD1. The CDR3 contains 15 residues. The V gene end was trimmed by 4 bases and the J gene end by 2 bases; junction bases not matched to a gene: 6. Germline loops: CDR1 LNHDA, CDR2 SQIVND (reference sequence). The CDR3 loop reads CASSTHDRGAYEQYF. The CDR3 nucleotides read TGTGCCAGTAGTACCCACGACAGGGGGGCCTACGAGCAGTACTTC. The entire variable domain, with the rest obtained from reference TRBV19 and TRBJ2-7, is as follows: DGGITQSPKYLFRKEGQNVTLSCEQNLNHDAMYWYRQDPGQGLRLIYYSQIVNDFQKGDIAEGYSVSREKKESFPLTVTSAQKNPTAFYLCASSTHDRGAYEQYFGPGTRLTVT.

The chain has TRBV5-1 and TRBJ2-2; perhaps TRBD2 as D (6 bases). The ends were cut back, 6 bases at V and 8 bases at J, with 23 bases in the middle. Germline V gives CDR1 SGHRS, CDR2 YFSETQ. The CDR3 is 16 amino acids. The CDR3 is CASTNLGLPREGELFF. The CDR3 coding sequence is TGCGCCAGCACCAACCTCGGACTACCCCGAGAAGGGGAGCTGTTTTTT.

About this clone: Other DNA sequences within the sample encode an identical CDR3. V gene TRBV3-1 (or the pseudogene TRBV3-2) combines with J gene TRBJ1-1; D ambiguous. The CDR3 has 13 amino acids. In germline, CDR1 is LGHDT, CDR2 YNNKEL (reference sequence). Trimming removed 4 bases at V and 1 base at J, with 7 bases between. DNA of the CDR3: TGTGCCAGCAGCCTAAGAGGGAACACTGAAGCTTTCTTT. This translates into CASSLRGNTEAFF.

This clone was detected a few times. The V gene is TRBV6-5, the J gene TRBJ1-6; TRBD1 might be the D (5 bases). The CDR3 runs to 15 residues. Looked up from germline, CDR1 is MNHEY and CDR2 is SVGAGI. V was clipped by 6 bases and J by 2 bases, with 11 bases between them. The CDR3 sequence: CASSLDSPYNSPLHF. The DNA for the CDR3 is TGTGCCAGCAGCCTCGACAGCCCCTATAATTCACCCCTCCACTTT.

The chain couples TRBV2 to TRBJ1-3; D not resolved. V lost 4 bases and J lost 0, with 13 bases in between. This CDR3 region has 16 residues. Per the germline V gene, CDR1 is SNHLY and CDR2 is FYNNEI. CDR3 coding DNA: TGTGCCAGCAGTGTTTGGTCAGGCCTCTCTGGAAACACCATATATTTT. It yields the protein CASSVWSGLSGNTIYF. Full variable domain (rest looked up from reference TRBV2 and TRBJ1-3): EPEVTQTPSHQVTQMGQEVILRCVPISNHLYFYWYRQILGQKVEFLVSFYNNEISEKSEIFDDQFSVERPDGSNFTLKIRSTKLEDSAMYFCASSVWSGLSGNTIYFGEGSWLTVV.

V usage is TRBV3-1 (or the pseudogene TRBV3-2) and J usage is TRBJ2-1; D is uncertain. Deletions cut 3 bases from V and 8 bases from J, with 14 bases between. The CDR3 runs to 14 residues. From germline, CDR1 is LGHDT and CDR2 YNNKEL (reference sequence). CDR3 bases: TGTGCCAGCAGCCATGCCCTCGCACGGGATGAGCAGTTCTTC. Translating gives CASSHALARDEQFF.

This clone has a single count. The DNA of the CDR3 is TGTGCCAGCAGTCCCCTCCAGGGAAGCTATGGCTACACCTTC. It is translated as CASSPLQGSYGYTF. V and J are TRBV27 and TRBJ1-2, with D perhaps TRBD1 (5 bases). The germline CDR1 and CDR2 sequences are MNHEY and SMNVEV (reference sequence). The CDR3 is made up of 14 amino acids. Trimming cost V 5 bases and J 4 bases, with 14 bases left between them.

The genes are TRBV19 and TRBJ1-2; 8 positions match TRBD1. Germline loops: CDR1 LNHDA, CDR2 SQIVND (reference sequence). This CDR3 region has 15 residues. The V gene end was trimmed by 3 bases and the J gene end by 2 bases; junction bases not matched to a gene: 5. The CDR3 region is CASSMGRGLNYGYTF. Written as DNA, the CDR3 is TGTGCCAGTAGTATGGGCAGGGGGCTCAACTATGGCTACACCTTC.

The rearrangement joins TRBV11-2 to TRBJ1-1; D is ambiguous. Germline CDR1 is SGHAT and CDR2 is FQNNGV. V was cut by 3 bases and J by 3 bases, with 8 bases left in between. The CDR3 loop spans 13 amino acids. CDR3 nucleotide sequence: TGTGCCAGCAGCTTCAACGGAGACACTGAAGCTTTCTTT. It translates to CASSFNGDTEAFF.

In this sample, this clone turned up a few times. The V gene is TRBV19, the J gene TRBJ1-1; 12 bases are a match to TRBD1. Germline V gene lookup returns CDR1 LNHDA and CDR2 SQIVND (reference sequence). Trimming took 6 bases from V and 2 from J; bases not matched to a gene: 7. The CDR3 extends over 16 amino acids. CDR3 residues: CASSRDRGLPNTEAFF. DNA for the CDR3: TGTGCCAGTAGCCGGGACAGGGGGCTTCCAAACACTGAAGCTTTCTTT.

This chain uses TRBV2 with TRBJ2-3; 7 bases are a match to TRBD2. The CDR3 length is 12 residues. From germline, CDR1 is SNHLY and CDR2 FYNNEI. After removal of 6 bases from V and 9 bases from J, the junction contained 6 bases not matched to a gene. In DNA, the CDR3 is TGTGCCAGCAGGCCGACGGGAGGCACGCAGTATTTT. Amino acid sequence: CASRPTGGTQYF.

V gene TRBV28 combines with J gene TRBJ1-3; TRBD1 matches at 8 bases. CDR1 and CDR2 (germline): MDHEN, SYDVKM. V trimming: 6 bases; J trimming: 4 bases; junction bases outside the gene matches: 11. The CDR3 consists of 16 residues. The CDR3 nucleotides are TGTGCCAGCAGCACCTGGACAGGGACGGGCGGAAACACCATATATTTT. Amino acid sequence: CASSTWTGTGGNTIYF.

The J gene is TRBJ1-5, the V gene TRBV10-3; D possibly corresponds to TRBD1 (6 bases). CDR1 is ENHRY, CDR2 SYGVKD, per germline. Between the trimmed V and J ends, which lost 0 bases and 2 bases, there was a span of 11 bases. This CDR3 is 16 amino acids long. Here the CDR3 reads CAISESGGYGNQPQHF. CDR3 nucleotide sequence: TGTGCCATCAGTGAGTCAGGGGGATATGGCAATCAGCCCCAGCATTTT.

The chain uses TRBV19 and TRBJ2-3, with 10 bases fitting TRBD1. The CDR3 has 18 residues. Unmatched junction bases numbered 12, after V lost 6 bases and J lost 0 bases. Germline CDR1 and CDR2: LNHDA and SQIVND (reference sequence). In DNA, the CDR3 is TGTGCCAGTAGCGACAGGGGGCCAAAACCTAAGAGCACAGATACGCAGTATTTT. Translation: CASSDRGPKPKSTDTQYF.

The chain recombines TRBV18 with TRBJ1-1, with D perhaps TRBD1 (6 bases). The CDR3 consists of 12 residues. Trimming left V 6 bases short and J 4 bases short, with 9 bases between. Germline loops: CDR1 KGHSH, CDR2 LQKENI. The CDR3 loop reads CASSQDSTEAFF. CDR3 in DNA: TGTGCCAGCTCTCAGGACAGCACTGAAGCTTTCTTT.

The chain combines TRBV25-1 with TRBJ1-4, with 9 bases lining up with TRBD1. The CDR3 sequence is 16 residues long. J lost 9 bases, V lost 1 base, and 9 bases had no gene match. Germline loops: CDR1 MGHDK, CDR2 SYGVNS. The CDR3, as DNA: TGTGCCAGCAGTGAATCCATCCCGGGACAGGGAAAAAAACTGTTTTTT. The encoded protein is CASSESIPGQGKKLFF.

The chain has TRBV2 and TRBJ2-1, with D perhaps matching TRBD1 (5 bases). The CDR3 covers 14 residues. Germline V gives CDR1 SNHLY, CDR2 FYNNEI. The V gene lost 7 bases and the J gene lost 5 bases, with 15 bases spanning the gap. For the CDR3, the DNA is TGTGCCAGCAATAAAGGACAAACTCACAATGAGCAGTTCTTC. It codes for CASNKGQTHNEQFF.

The chain links TRBV5-4 to TRBJ1-2; possibly TRBD1 for D (6 bases). Germline V gene data show CDR1 as SGHNT and CDR2 as YYREEE (reference sequence). Between the trimmed V and J ends, which lost 4 bases and 6 bases, there was a span of 13 bases. The CDR3 has 13 amino acids. The CDR3 loop is CASSRGGGDGYTF. The CDR3 DNA sequence: TGTGCCAGCAGCAGAGGGGGAGGGGATGGCTACACCTTC.

In this sample, this clone turned up once. The rearrangement joins TRBV5-1 to TRBJ1-4; 7 nucleotides agree with TRBD1. Germline values: CDR1 SGHRS, CDR2 YFSETQ. This CDR3 is 14 amino acids long. The J segment lost 3 bases and the V segment lost 4 bases, leaving 3 bases of the junction unmatched. The DNA for the CDR3 is TGCGCCAGCAGCGGACAGGCGGCTAATGAAAAACTGTTTTTT. Its protein product is CASSGQAANEKLFF.

V gene TRBV12-5 combines with J gene TRBJ2-6; possibly TRBD1 for D (5 bases). V lost 5 bases to trimming and J lost 4 bases, with 18 bases between them. The germline V gene encodes CDR1 LGHNT and CDR2 FRNRAP. The length of the CDR3 is 17 residues. In nucleotides, the CDR3 is TGTGCTAGTGGTACACCCCTCCCAGGGTCGGGGGCCAACGTCCTGACTTTC. Its protein is CASGTPLPGSGANVLTF.

This clone was seen only a few times. The chain employs TRBV2 and TRBJ2-3; 8 bases align to TRBD2. Germline V CDR1 and CDR2: SNHLY, FYNNEI. The CDR3 extends over 15 amino acids. V trimming: 4 bases; J trimming: 1 base; junction bases outside the gene matches: 4. In nucleotides, the CDR3 is TGTGCCAGCAGTGGCGGGAGGAGGGGCACAGATACGCAGTATTTT. Its translation: CASSGGRRGTDTQYF.